One T cell receptor (beta chain) is described in this entry. Produced via immunoSEQ multiplex PCR; TCRdb's table is partial and in-frame only. In the table there are about 170,000 clones, roughly nine tenths of which are singletons. The data are from a study of blood T cell repertoires in COVID-19. The CDR3 runs 13 residues. Losses at the gene ends were 7 bases for V and 6 bases for J; bases not matched to a gene: 6. This clonotype was sampled from a woman of 80 years or more in a cohort sampled during active or convalescent COVID-19. This rearrangement joins TRBV12-3 or TRBV12-4 to TRBJ1-2, with 9 bases that match TRBD1. The specimen sequenced was peripheral blood. CDR3: CASTRQGVDGYTF. The CDR3 DNA reads TGTGCCAGCACCAGACAGGGGGTTGATGGCTACACCTTC.